The sequence of this TCR beta chain was determined in a study of cytomegalovirus exposure and HLA in healthy donors. Study observations and caveats: The sole available immune exposure information was CMV serostatus. TCR beta V- and J-gene trimming was later associated with a missense DCLRE1C variant. The later analysis indicated that the majority of CMV-associated TCR beta chains appeared HLA-restricted.

In the PCR, 60 Vbeta and 13 Jbeta primers were used. As originally analysed: Counted up in a later analysis, unique TCR beta chains came to 60 million to 95 million, with around 10 million shared. Sequencing used immunoSEQ multiplex PCR; TCRdb keeps in-frame clones, though not all of them. V, J and clone size are taken as reported in that table, and D and trimming were inferred from the DNA itself. The table has around 190,000 clones, roughly 86% seen once. Turning to this clone: Its antigen remains unknown.

The CDR3 spans 16 residues. Germline values: CDR1 SGHKS, CDR2 YYEKEE (reference sequence). Trimming at V came to 4 bases and at J to 7 bases, leaving 10 bases not matched to a gene. The sequence derives from a man aged 35-49 years in good health and CMV-seropositive. Sequencing was done on a sample of PBMCs. The gene calls are TRBV5-5 and TRBJ2-1; 11 nucleotides agree with TRBD2. The CDR3 nucleotides are TGTGCCAGCAGCCCACCGGGACTAGCGGCTCTTAATGAGCAGTTCTTC. Translation: CASSPPGLAALNEQFF.